Listed below are T cell receptor beta chains from one sample, sequenced in a study of OX40 agonist ivuxolimab in advanced cancers. Using immunoSEQ multiplex PCR, the repertoire was profiled, and TCRdb retains in-frame clones only, with some absent. The table has roughly 67,000 clones, more than 75% seen once; the top ten hold roughly 0.68%. This sample comprised CD4+ or CD8+ T cells sorted from blood, obtained in a trial of the OX40 agonist ivuxolimab. The receptors originated from an adult with an advanced solid tumor such as melanoma, head and neck, liver or kidney cancer. Each CDR3 is given with its conserved first and last residue. The order of the fields is D gene, clone size, J gene, V gene, CDR3 DNA, CDR3 protein. The D gene is left open where the match is weak. Clone size is shown for a subset of rows, as once, few, many or a class of expanded clone.

D gene: TRBD2
clone size: -
J gene: TRBJ2-2
V gene: TRBV7-2
CDR3 DNA: TGTGCCAGCAGCTTTCCTAATAGCGGGAGTCACACCGGGGAGCTGTTTTTT
CDR3 protein: CASSFPNSGSHTGELFF

D gene: -
clone size: -
J gene: TRBJ1-2
V gene: TRBV27
CDR3 DNA: TGTGCCAGCAGCCCGATCCCCGCTGGAGGGGGGGCTGGGTATGGCTACACCTTC
CDR3 protein: CASSPIPAGGGAGYGYTF

D gene: -
clone size: -
J gene: TRBJ2-1
V gene: TRBV9
CDR3 DNA: TGTACCAGCAGCAAGGGATCTCGGGACAACTACAATGAGCAGTTCTTC
CDR3 protein: CTSSKGSRDNYNEQFF

D gene: -
clone size: -
J gene: TRBJ2-5
V gene: TRBV6-5
CDR3 DNA: TGTGCCAGCAGTAACACGGTTCAAGAGACCCAGTACTTC
CDR3 protein: CASSNTVQETQYF

D gene: -
clone size: -
J gene: TRBJ2-7
V gene: TRBV2
CDR3 DNA: TGTGCCAGCAGTGATGCGGGCTCCTACGAGCAGTACTTC
CDR3 protein: CASSDAGSYEQYF

D gene: -
clone size: -
J gene: TRBJ1-4
V gene: TRBV28
CDR3 DNA: TGTGCCAGCAGTTTACAGAGAAAAGGGCAAAAACTGTTTTTT
CDR3 protein: CASSLQRKGQKLFF

D gene: TRBD1
clone size: -
J gene: TRBJ1-2
V gene: TRBV10-1
CDR3 DNA: TGCGCCAGCTTACTGCCAGGACAGGGGGAGAATGGCTACACCTTC
CDR3 protein: CASLLPGQGENGYTF

D gene: -
clone size: -
J gene: TRBJ1-1
V gene: TRBV28
CDR3 DNA: TGTGCCATATCGGGACCCCTGGGGACTGAAGCTTTCTTT
CDR3 protein: CAISGPLGTEAFF

D gene: TRBD1
clone size: once
J gene: TRBJ2-5
V gene: TRBV18
CDR3 DNA: TGTGCCAGCTTCAGATCGACAGGGGAGACCCAGTACTTC
CDR3 protein: CASFRSTGETQYF

D gene: TRBD1
clone size: -
J gene: TRBJ2-4
V gene: TRBV10-1
CDR3 DNA: TGCGCCAGCAGCCTCGGACAGGGGACACAAATAGCCAAAAACATTCAGTACTTC
CDR3 protein: CASSLGQGTQIAKNIQYF

D gene: -
clone size: -
J gene: TRBJ2-3
V gene: TRBV7-3
CDR3 DNA: TGTGCCAGCAGCTTAAGGGACCGGACAGATACGCAGTATTTT
CDR3 protein: CASSLRDRTDTQYF

D gene: TRBD1
clone size: -
J gene: TRBJ1-2
V gene: TRBV28
CDR3 DNA: TGTGCCAGCAGCGAGACAGGGGACTATGGCTACACCTTC
CDR3 protein: CASSETGDYGYTF

D gene: -
clone size: few
J gene: TRBJ2-5
V gene: TRBV6-1
CDR3 DNA: TGTGCCAGCAGTGAATATCAAGGGAAAGAGACCCAGTACTTC
CDR3 protein: CASSEYQGKETQYF

D gene: -
clone size: -
J gene: TRBJ1-2
V gene: TRBV9
CDR3 DNA: TGTGCCAGCAGCGCCACAGGGACCAACTATGGCTACACCTTC
CDR3 protein: CASSATGTNYGYTF

D gene: -
clone size: -
J gene: TRBJ1-5
V gene: TRBV27
CDR3 DNA: TGTGCCAGCAGTTTCCGGGGACAGCCCCAGCATTTT
CDR3 protein: CASSFRGQPQHF

D gene: TRBD1
clone size: -
J gene: TRBJ1-2
V gene: TRBV18
CDR3 DNA: TGTGCCAGCTCACCTGGGACAGGGTATGGCTACACCTTC
CDR3 protein: CASSPGTGYGYTF

D gene: TRBD1
clone size: -
J gene: TRBJ1-1
V gene: TRBV7-9
CDR3 DNA: TGTGCCAGCAGCCTGACAGGGCCCGAAGCTTTCTTT
CDR3 protein: CASSLTGPEAFF

D gene: -
clone size: -
J gene: TRBJ1-5
V gene: TRBV28
CDR3 DNA: TGTGCCAGCAGTTTACTCTTTCAGCCCCAGCATTTT
CDR3 protein: CASSLLFQPQHF

D gene: -
clone size: -
J gene: TRBJ2-3
V gene: TRBV7-2
CDR3 DNA: TGTGCCAGCAGCTTAGCCCCCTCCTTTGACGGAGATACGCAGTATTTT
CDR3 protein: CASSLAPSFDGDTQYF

D gene: -
clone size: -
J gene: TRBJ2-7
V gene: TRBV28
CDR3 DNA: TGTGCCAGCACCCCCCCGGGACGAGCCTACGAGCAGTACTTC
CDR3 protein: CASTPPGRAYEQYF

D gene: -
clone size: -
J gene: TRBJ1-2
V gene: TRBV5-6
CDR3 DNA: TGTGCCAGCAGCTTTCCACCCGGGACCTCGGACTATGGCTACACCTTC
CDR3 protein: CASSFPPGTSDYGYTF

D gene: TRBD1
clone size: -
J gene: TRBJ2-7
V gene: TRBV27
CDR3 DNA: TGTGCCAGCAGTTTACGACAGGGATTGGTCGAGCAGTACTTC
CDR3 protein: CASSLRQGLVEQYF

D gene: TRBD1
clone size: once
J gene: TRBJ2-7
V gene: TRBV7-2
CDR3 DNA: TGTGCCAGCAGCTTAGAGGGGACAGGGGGCCGCGGCCTTTTTTACGAGCAGTACTTC
CDR3 protein: CASSLEGTGGRGLFYEQYF

D gene: -
clone size: -
J gene: TRBJ1-5
V gene: TRBV15
CDR3 DNA: TGTGCCACCAGCAGTGCCGACGGGTCCGCCAGTCGGCCCCAGCATTTT
CDR3 protein: CATSSADGSASRPQHF

D gene: -
clone size: once
J gene: TRBJ1-4
V gene: TRBV18
CDR3 DNA: TGTGCCAGCTCACCACTCCCCGTAGGGGCCACTAATGAAAAACTGTTTTTT
CDR3 protein: CASSPLPVGATNEKLFF

D gene: -
clone size: -
J gene: TRBJ1-1
V gene: TRBV5-3
CDR3 DNA: TGTGCCAGAAGCTTAAGACAGAACACTGAAGCTTTCTTT
CDR3 protein: CARSLRQNTEAFF

D gene: -
clone size: -
J gene: TRBJ2-7
V gene: TRBV6-1
CDR3 DNA: TGTGCCAGCACCGAAGTGGGGGGGCGCGAGCAGTACTTC
CDR3 protein: CASTEVGGREQYF

D gene: -
clone size: once
J gene: TRBJ1-5
V gene: TRBV11-2
CDR3 DNA: TGTGCCAGCAGCTTAGAGGGGGGCGGCAATCAGCCCCAGCATTTT
CDR3 protein: CASSLEGGGNQPQHF

D gene: TRBD2
clone size: -
J gene: TRBJ2-5
V gene: TRBV30
CDR3 DNA: TGTGCCTGGAGTGTACTAGCGGGGGGTCAAGAGACCCAGTACTTC
CDR3 protein: CAWSVLAGGQETQYF

D gene: TRBD2
clone size: -
J gene: TRBJ2-4
V gene: TRBV28
CDR3 DNA: TGTGCCAGCACGGAGGGAGGGCCGGCCAAAAACATTCAGTACTTC
CDR3 protein: CASTEGGPAKNIQYF

D gene: -
clone size: -
J gene: TRBJ2-1
V gene: TRBV6-1
CDR3 DNA: TGTGCCAGCAATATCAACAGTCAGGTGAAGCAGTTCTTC
CDR3 protein: CASNINSQVKQFF

D gene: TRBD1
clone size: -
J gene: TRBJ2-4
V gene: TRBV5-1
CDR3 DNA: TGCGCCAGCAGCGGGAGTCCCGGGACAGGCTCAAACATTCAGTACTTC
CDR3 protein: CASSGSPGTGSNIQYF

D gene: TRBD1
clone size: -
J gene: TRBJ1-2
V gene: TRBV27
CDR3 DNA: TGTGCCAGCAGTTTGCCAGGAGAGGGGGCGGGCTACACCTTC
CDR3 protein: CASSLPGEGAGYTF

D gene: TRBD2
clone size: -
J gene: TRBJ2-5
V gene: TRBV9
CDR3 DNA: TGTGCCAGCAGCGTCCGGGGGGGCCCAGAGACCCAGTACTTC
CDR3 protein: CASSVRGGPETQYF

D gene: TRBD2
clone size: -
J gene: TRBJ2-4
V gene: TRBV5-4
CDR3 DNA: TGTGCCAGCAGCTCACGGACTAGCGGGAGTATTAAGAACATTCAGTACTTC
CDR3 protein: CASSSRTSGSIKNIQYF

D gene: -
clone size: once
J gene: TRBJ1-2
V gene: TRBV7-6
CDR3 DNA: TGTGCCCCTCCTCGGTCATTTAACTATGGCTACACCTTC
CDR3 protein: CAPPRSFNYGYTF

D gene: TRBD1
clone size: -
J gene: TRBJ1-5
V gene: TRBV2
CDR3 DNA: TGTGCCAGCAGTAGGACAGGAGATCAGCCCCAGCATTTT
CDR3 protein: CASSRTGDQPQHF

D gene: -
clone size: -
J gene: TRBJ2-5
V gene: TRBV28
CDR3 DNA: TGTGCCAGCAGTTTGCAAGAGACCCAGTACTTC
CDR3 protein: CASSLQETQYF

D gene: TRBD1
clone size: -
J gene: TRBJ1-1
V gene: TRBV19
CDR3 DNA: TGTGCCAGTAGTGCGAGGACAGGGGGCAACACTGAAGCTTTCTTT
CDR3 protein: CASSARTGGNTEAFF

D gene: TRBD1
clone size: few
J gene: TRBJ1-6
V gene: TRBV7-8
CDR3 DNA: TGTGCCAGCAGCTTAGCGACCGGGACAGGGGAATCACCCCTCCACTTT
CDR3 protein: CASSLATGTGESPLHF

D gene: -
clone size: -
J gene: TRBJ2-7
V gene: TRBV10-2
CDR3 DNA: TGCGCCACCTCCGAGCGCCAGTACGAGCAGTACTTC
CDR3 protein: CATSERQYEQYF

D gene: TRBD1
clone size: -
J gene: TRBJ2-7
V gene: TRBV7-9
CDR3 DNA: TGTGCCAGCAGCTTGGGGACAGGGGGCACTAACGAGCAGTACTTC
CDR3 protein: CASSLGTGGTNEQYF

D gene: -
clone size: -
J gene: TRBJ2-5
V gene: TRBV7-8
CDR3 DNA: TGTGCCAGCAGCCCTTCCCCTCGAGAGACCCAGTACTTC
CDR3 protein: CASSPSPRETQYF

D gene: -
clone size: -
J gene: TRBJ2-1
V gene: TRBV25-1
CDR3 DNA: TGTGCCAGCAGTGAATCCATCGGAAACTACAATGAGCAGTTCTTC
CDR3 protein: CASSESIGNYNEQFF

D gene: -
clone size: -
J gene: TRBJ2-3
V gene: TRBV7-2
CDR3 DNA: TGTGCCAGCAAGGCAGGAGCGACCGATACGCAGTATTTT
CDR3 protein: CASKAGATDTQYF